The rows below give T cell receptor beta chains drawn from one sample of a study of CD8 T cells in ankylosing spondylitis. TCRdb re-analysed the 5' RACE reads in MiXCR, keeping a single row per CDR3 protein. The profile shows hundreds of thousands of distinct CDR3 sequences, roughly a sixth of them singletons. Sequences were obtained from blood, either unsorted or a sorted T cell fraction (not recorded which). Receptor source: a male donor with ankylosing spondylitis. Each CDR3 is given with its conserved first and last residue. Fields, in order: J gene, V gene, CDR3 protein.

TRBJ2-7	TRBV28	CASRPIGLSSYEQYF
TRBJ2-3	TRBV3-1	CASSQVGGRTDTQYF
TRBJ2-4	TRBV19	CASSIGGLGIQYF
TRBJ1-1	TRBV7-3	CASKGGPNTEAFF
TRBJ2-7	TRBV6-2/TRBV6-3	CASSYSSSEQYF
TRBJ1-2	TRBV7-9	CASSLGVGTGPYGYTF
TRBJ2-6	TRBV24-1	CATRSTGANVLTF
TRBJ2-1	TRBV5-5	CASSFMDRGVYNEQFF
TRBJ1-2	TRBV28	CASSSGQVVGNYGYTF
TRBJ2-1	TRBV28	CASSRTSGYYNEQFF
TRBJ1-2	TRBV5-1	CASSQTGDYGYTF
TRBJ2-1	TRBV6-4	CASSPQGAGDNEQFF
TRBJ1-3	TRBV12-3/TRBV12-4	CASSLDGNTIYF
TRBJ2-6	TRBV6-1	CASTRGQGTPLSGANVLTF
TRBJ2-3	TRBV7-9	CASRPLDDTQYF
TRBJ2-1	TRBV6-5	CASTGLASEQFF
TRBJ2-6	TRBV18	CASSPGQGPGANVLTF
TRBJ2-3	TRBV24-1	CATSDFGGASTDTQYF
TRBJ1-1	TRBV5-1	CASSHGTGWDTEAFF
TRBJ2-3	TRBV20-1	CSAGEQGPLTDTQYF
TRBJ1-5	TRBV6-5	CASSYDRGSNQPQHF
TRBJ1-2	TRBV7-2	CASSLHGDYGYTF
TRBJ2-1	TRBV5-1	CASSVSGQAFDEQFF
TRBJ1-2	TRBV7-3	CASSPTASGGYTF